This TCR beta chain was captured by sequencing in a study of T-cell memory formation after mild COVID-19. The germline CDR1 and CDR2 sequences are SGHRS and YFSETQ. V shed 0 bases and J shed 6 bases, with 13 bases lying between them. The CDR3 covers 15 residues. Ten or more counts support this clonotype. As yet, its antigen is unknown. TCRdb analysed the 5' RACE reads with MiXCR anew, one entry per CDR3 protein. Of about 340,000 distinct CDR3 sequences listed, about 16% are singletons. Study-wide results and limits: Later expanders leaned CD4+, whereas clones that contracted between day 15 and 85 were balanced CD4/CD8. Confirmation was lacking for SARS-CoV-2 specificity of second-wave clones that peaked on day 37. Contracting clones localized mainly to CM and EM when CD4+ and mainly to EMRA when CD8+.

The origin of this receptor is a man aged 18 to 30 who had mild COVID-19 (a few samples of this study predate the infection). Cell type and time point are not known. Sequenced: PBMCs or a T cell subset sorted from them (not recorded which). The gene calls are TRBV5-1 and TRBJ1-5, with unresolved D. CDR3 sequence: CASSLDGEAGQPQHF. CDR3 DNA sequence: TGCGCCAGCAGCTTGGATGGGGAGGCAGGTCAGCCCCAGCATTTT.